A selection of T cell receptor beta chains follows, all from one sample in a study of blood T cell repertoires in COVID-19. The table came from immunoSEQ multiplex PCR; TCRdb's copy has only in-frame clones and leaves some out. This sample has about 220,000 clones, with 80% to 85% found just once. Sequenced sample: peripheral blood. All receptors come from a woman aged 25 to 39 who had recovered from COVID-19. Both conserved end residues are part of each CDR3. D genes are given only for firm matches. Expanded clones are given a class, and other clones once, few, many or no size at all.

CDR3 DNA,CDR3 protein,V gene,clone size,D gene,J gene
TGTGCCAGCAGCCAATCAAGTTGGGGACATCGATACGAGCAGTACTTC,CASSQSSWGHRYEQYF,TRBV3-1/TRBV3-2,.,.,TRBJ2-7
TGCAGCGGTACGACAGGGCCGGATCAGCCCCAGCATTTT,CSGTTGPDQPQHF,TRBV29-1,once,TRBD1,TRBJ1-5
TGTGCCAGCACCCGACGGGCGGGGCAGGTCGAGCCCCAGCATTTT,CASTRRAGQVEPQHF,TRBV27,.,.,TRBJ1-5
TGTGCCAGCAGCCCCGACTCTCGCTTCCCCTATGGCTACACCTTC,CASSPDSRFPYGYTF,TRBV7-3,.,.,TRBJ1-2
TGTGCCAGCAGCGCACGGACAGGGGCTATGCGACAGTATTTT,CASSARTGAMRQYF,TRBV9,.,TRBD1,TRBJ2-3
TGTGCCAGCAGCGATACAGGGCTTGCTGGTGAAAAACTGTTTTTT,CASSDTGLAGEKLFF,TRBV11-2,.,.,TRBJ1-4
TGCGCCAGCAGCCCCCCCATGCGAACTGAAGCTTTCTTT,CASSPPMRTEAFF,TRBV4-1,.,.,TRBJ1-1
TGTGCCAGCAGCTTAGGGGCCGGTAACACTGAAGCTTTCTTT,CASSLGAGNTEAFF,TRBV5-6,.,.,TRBJ1-1
TGTGCTAGTGGTTTGGTAATTGGGGACAGGGTTGGCAATCAGCCCCAGCATTTT,CASGLVIGDRVGNQPQHF,TRBV12-5,.,TRBD1,TRBJ1-5
TGTGCCAGCAGTTCGACCGTAGCGGTTGGATCTAGCACAGATACGCAGTATTTT,CASSSTVAVGSSTDTQYF,TRBV27,.,.,TRBJ2-3
TGCGCCAGCCACCCTGGACAGGGGGCAAGTAGCGGGGAGCTGTTTTTT,CASHPGQGASSGELFF,TRBV4-1,.,TRBD1,TRBJ2-2
TGTGCCAGCAGTGAAGCTACGGGTCGCGGTGGCTACACCTTC,CASSEATGRGGYTF,TRBV6-1,.,.,TRBJ1-2
TGCGCCAGCAAGGGCCTAGCGGGAGGAGAGACCCAGTACTTC,CASKGLAGGETQYF,TRBV10-2,.,TRBD2,TRBJ2-5
TGTGCCAGCAGTCCCGGGACAGGGCCAGATACGCAGTATTTT,CASSPGTGPDTQYF,TRBV6-4,.,TRBD1,TRBJ2-3
TGTGCCAGCAGTTCCCACTTAGGACTAGCGGGAGAAGCAGATACGCAGTATTTT,CASSSHLGLAGEADTQYF,TRBV28,.,TRBD2,TRBJ2-3
TGTGCCTGGAGGGGAGGGTATAGTGAAGCTTTCTTT,CAWRGGYSEAFF,TRBV30,.,.,TRBJ1-1
TGTGCCATCGGACTAGCGGGAGGGTCATTAACAGATACGCAGTATTTT,CAIGLAGGSLTDTQYF,TRBV10-3,.,TRBD2,TRBJ2-3
TGTGCCTGGAGTGCAAATCTCGGGGGATCGAATAATTCACCCCTCCACTTT,CAWSANLGGSNNSPLHF,TRBV30,.,.,TRBJ1-6
TGTGCCAGCAGTTTAAGGGATCCCCTGGCCGGGGGTTTCTTT,CASSLRDPLAGGFF,TRBV28,.,.,TRBJ1-1
TGTGCCAGTAGTATTCGAGACAGGGGGCAGCGGCCCCAGCATTTT,CASSIRDRGQRPQHF,TRBV19,.,TRBD1,TRBJ1-5
TGTGCCATCAGGGCTACTAGCGAACCAAGCACAGATACGCAGTATTTT,CAIRATSEPSTDTQYF,TRBV10-3,once,TRBD2,TRBJ2-3
TGTGCCAGCAGCCTGGGGACAGGTGAAGAGACCCAGTACTTC,CASSLGTGEETQYF,TRBV5-6,.,TRBD1,TRBJ2-5
TGTGCCAGCAGTCAACCCGGACAATCGGAGACCCAGTACTTC,CASSQPGQSETQYF,TRBV27,.,.,TRBJ2-5
TGTGCCAGCAGTTTAGCCAGGGCCGAGACCCAGTACTTC,CASSLARAETQYF,TRBV12-3/TRBV12-4,.,.,TRBJ2-5
TGTGCCAGCAGCTTCGCGGGGGCTGGGGATACGCAGTATTTT,CASSFAGAGDTQYF,TRBV7-3,.,.,TRBJ2-3
TGTGCCAGCAGCTTAGGTGTGGCAGAAAATCAGCCCCAGCATTTT,CASSLGVAENQPQHF,TRBV11-2,.,.,TRBJ1-5
TGTGCCATCAGTCCCACAGGCTACGAGCAGTACTTC,CAISPTGYEQYF,TRBV10-3,.,.,TRBJ2-7
TGTGCCAGCTCACGGACAAAGAACACTGAAGCTTTCTTT,CASSRTKNTEAFF,TRBV18,.,.,TRBJ1-1
TGTGCCACCCAGGACAGGGGGTTCGGCACAGATACGCAGTATTTT,CATQDRGFGTDTQYF,TRBV27,.,TRBD1,TRBJ2-3
TGTGGAGTAAGGACTAGCGGGACACAAGAGACCCAGTACTTC,CGVRTSGTQETQYF,TRBV28,.,TRBD2,TRBJ2-5
TGTGCCAGCAGTTTATACGGGACACTATACGAGCAGTACTTC,CASSLYGTLYEQYF,TRBV28,few,.,TRBJ2-7
TGTGCCAGCACCGTGGCAGGGGGTACGACTGAAGCTTTCTTT,CASTVAGGTTEAFF,TRBV27,many,TRBD1,TRBJ1-1
TGTGCCAGCAGCCAAGGACAGGGTGACATCTATGGCTACACCTTC,CASSQGQGDIYGYTF,TRBV28,once,TRBD1,TRBJ1-2
TGTGCCATCCTCGGGACAGGCTCCTACGAGCAGTACTTC,CAILGTGSYEQYF,TRBV10-3,.,TRBD1,TRBJ2-7
TGTGCCAGCAGTTTATCGGGAGAACATCCGGGCGTTGAAGCTTTCTTT,CASSLSGEHPGVEAFF,TRBV27,.,.,TRBJ1-1
TGTGCCAGCAGCTTGGGTCGGGGCGAGCAGTACTTC,CASSLGRGEQYF,TRBV5-4,once,.,TRBJ2-7
TGTGCCAGCAGGGGGACAGGGCTCTACGAGCAGTACTTC,CASRGTGLYEQYF,TRBV6-5,once,TRBD1,TRBJ2-7
TGTGCCAGCAGTGGACTAGCGGGAAATATGGAGACCCAGTACTTC,CASSGLAGNMETQYF,TRBV2,.,TRBD2,TRBJ2-5
TGTGCCAGCAGCAAGCCAGGGTTCAATTCACCCCTCCACTTT,CASSKPGFNSPLHF,TRBV21-1,.,.,TRBJ1-6
TGTGCCAGCAGCTTAAAGGAGCAGGGGGCTGGGGGCTACACCTTC,CASSLKEQGAGGYTF,TRBV7-9,.,TRBD1,TRBJ1-2
TGTGCCAGCAGCCAAGACACCGGGACAGGGGACACTGAAGCTTTCTTT,CASSQDTGTGDTEAFF,TRBV28,few,TRBD1,TRBJ1-1
TGTGCCAGCAGCTTAGAGTTATCGACTAGCGGGAGGCCCACCCCCTACGAGCAGTACTTC,CASSLELSTSGRPTPYEQYF,TRBV11-3,.,TRBD2,TRBJ2-7
TGTGCCAGCAGAGACCCGTTTAGGGGAGATACGCAGTATTTT,CASRDPFRGDTQYF,TRBV25-1,.,.,TRBJ2-3
TGCAGCGTTGAAGATCCGGGACAGGGTTACCATGAGCAGTTCTTC,CSVEDPGQGYHEQFF,TRBV29-1,.,TRBD1,TRBJ2-1
TGTGCCAGCAGTTACTCGGCGGGAGGGCCGAACAATGAGCAGTTCTTC,CASSYSAGGPNNEQFF,TRBV6-5,.,TRBD2,TRBJ2-1
TGTGCCAGCAGTCCGGGACAGGGGAACTATGGCTACACCTTC,CASSPGQGNYGYTF,TRBV2,.,TRBD1,TRBJ1-2
TGTGCCAGCAGCTTAGTGGAGGAGAACACAGATACGCAGTATTTT,CASSLVEENTDTQYF,TRBV7-8,.,.,TRBJ2-3
TGTGCCACCAGTGGGGGGACAGGCTCCTACAATGAGCAGTTCTTC,CATSGGTGSYNEQFF,TRBV24-1,once,TRBD1,TRBJ2-1
TGTGCCAGCAGCTTGCCGGGAGAAGAGACCCAGTACTTC,CASSLPGEETQYF,TRBV5-4,.,.,TRBJ2-5
TGTGCCAGCAGCTTAGGTGGAGATCAAGAGACCCAGTACTTC,CASSLGGDQETQYF,TRBV11-3,.,.,TRBJ2-5
TGTGCCAGCAGCTTACGGGAGGGTTACACTGAAGCTTTCTTT,CASSLREGYTEAFF,TRBV7-3,.,.,TRBJ1-1
TGTGCCAGCAGCCTTCGGACAGGTTTAAATTCACCCCTCCACTTT,CASSLRTGLNSPLHF,TRBV14,.,TRBD1,TRBJ1-6
TGCGCCAGCAGCCTAAGGACAGGGGAGGTCAGCTATGGCTACACCTTC,CASSLRTGEVSYGYTF,TRBV5-1,few,TRBD1,TRBJ1-2